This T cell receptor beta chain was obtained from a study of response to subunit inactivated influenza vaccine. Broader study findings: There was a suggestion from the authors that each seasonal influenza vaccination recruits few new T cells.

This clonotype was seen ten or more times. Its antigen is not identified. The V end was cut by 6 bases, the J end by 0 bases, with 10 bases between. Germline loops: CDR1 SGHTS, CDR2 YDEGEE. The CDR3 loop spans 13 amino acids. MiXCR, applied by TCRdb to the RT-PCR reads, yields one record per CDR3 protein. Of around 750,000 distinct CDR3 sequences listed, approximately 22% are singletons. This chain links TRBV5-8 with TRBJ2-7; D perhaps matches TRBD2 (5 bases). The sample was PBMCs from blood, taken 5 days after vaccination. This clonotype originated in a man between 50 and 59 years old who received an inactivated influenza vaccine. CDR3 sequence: CASTLRGSYEQYF. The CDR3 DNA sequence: TGTGCCAGCACCCTACGGGGCTCCTACGAGCAGTACTTC.